These T cell receptor beta chains were read from a single sample in a study of CD8 T cells in ankylosing spondylitis. TCRdb recomputed calls from the 5' RACE reads with MiXCR, one row per CDR3 protein. The sample has approximately 240,000 distinct CDR3 sequences; under 30% are singletons. The sample comprised blood, either unsorted or a sorted T cell fraction (not recorded which). The receptors shown here come from a male donor with ankylosing spondylitis or in good health (not recorded which). The CDR3 runs from the conserved cysteine through the conserved F or W. D genes are given only for firm matches.

CDR3 length	V gene	D gene	J gene	CDR3 protein
15	TRBV20-1	TRBD1	TRBJ2-3	CSAAPGQGSTDTQYF
16	TRBV5-1	TRBD1	TRBJ1-1	CASSLGQGGGRTEAFF
14	TRBV7-2	.	TRBJ2-6	CASTMGVGANVLTF
14	TRBV20-1	.	TRBJ2-7	CSAREGTKEGEQYF
18	TRBV20-1	TRBD2	TRBJ2-7	CSALYTGLAGPSMHEQYF
16	TRBV12-3/TRBV12-4	.	TRBJ2-7	CASSPPKAGSSYEQYF
14	TRBV20-1	TRBD1	TRBJ2-5	CSARDGTGFETQYF
15	TRBV27	TRBD1	TRBJ1-4	CASSASGGRPGELFF
15	TRBV20-1	.	TRBJ2-1	CSANPGNANGNEQFF
14	TRBV29-1	TRBD2	TRBJ2-5	CSVERGLAQETQYF
16	TRBV6-5	TRBD2	TRBJ2-3	CASSFVGLADTDTQYF
15	TRBV6-5	TRBD1	TRBJ2-1	CASSYRGGADNEQFF
12	TRBV6-5	.	TRBJ1-1	CASSQGNTEAFF
20	TRBV6-5	TRBD2	TRBJ2-3	CASSGTQLGLAGTSTDTQYF
17	TRBV12-3/TRBV12-4	TRBD1	TRBJ2-2	CASSGDRGITNTGELFF